The 25 T cell receptor beta chains in this list originate from one sample, sequenced in a study of T cells in Graves' hyperthyroidism and ophthalmopathy. Amplification of TCR beta CDR3 regions was performed using RNA transcripts as template. An initial round of RT-PCR targeting the TCR CDR3 relied on the HTBI primer set. TCRdb ran MiXCR on the multiplex PCR reads and lists one entry per CDR3 protein. The profile shows 540,000 or so distinct CDR3 sequences, approximately 14% of them singletons. The specimen was blood. These receptors were obtained from a woman between 25 and 40 years old with Graves' hyperthyroidism.

The chain is built from TRBV20-1 and TRBJ1-1; unclear D gene. The V end was cut by 6 bases, the J end by 1 base, with 12 bases between. The germline V gene has CDR1 DFQATT and CDR2 SNEGSKA (reference sequence). The CDR3 sequence is 13 residues long. CDR3 sequence: CSAQSWTNTEAFF. CDR3 bases: TGCAGTGCCCAGAGTTGGACGAACACTGAAGCTTTCTTT.

This clonotype came up a few times. The chain joins TRBV5-1 to TRBJ1-1; D perhaps matches TRBD1 (6 bases). Trimming removed 0 bases from V and 4 bases from J, with 19 bases in between. This CDR3 region has 17 residues. Germline-derived CDR1 and CDR2 are SGHRS and YFSETQ. Here the CDR3 reads CASSLAAGALRSTEAFF. CDR3 nucleotide sequence: TGCGCCAGCAGCTTGGCGGCAGGGGCTCTCCGGAGCACTGAAGCTTTCTTT.

There are many counts of this clonotype. The V gene is TRBV20-1, the J gene TRBJ2-1; 14 bases are shared with TRBD2. This CDR3 spans 15 amino acids. Germline lookup yields CDR1 DFQATT and CDR2 SNEGSKA (reference sequence). Trimming at V came to 3 bases and at J to 6 bases, leaving 4 bases not matched to a gene. CDR3 residues: CSASSGTSGGNEQFF. The CDR3, as DNA: TGCAGTGCTAGCTCCGGGACTAGCGGGGGCAATGAGCAGTTCTTC.

This clonotype occurred a few times. At one boundary the junction diverges from the germline segment, which might be a read error. This chain uses TRBV3-1 with TRBJ2-3, with D possibly being TRBD2 (6 bases). This CDR3 is built from 14 residues. CDR1 is LGHDT and CDR2 is YNNKEL in the germline V gene (reference sequence). In DNA, the CDR3 is TGTGCCAGCAGCCATGTCGGGAGCACAGATACGCGGTATTTT. This encodes CASSHVGSTDTRYF.

This clonotype was observed at least ten times. The chain uses TRBV20-1 and TRBJ2-7, with D tentatively TRBD2 (6 bases). V gave up 3 bases and J gave up 6 bases, with 9 bases separating them. This CDR3 spans 11 amino acids. Germline V gene lookup returns CDR1 DFQATT and CDR2 SNEGSKA (reference sequence). CDR3 bases: TGCAGTGCTAGCGGGAGTAGCGAGCAGTACTTC. Protein product: CSASGSSEQYF.

The sample holds many counts of this clonotype. The genes are TRBV7-2 and TRBJ2-7; D tentatively reads TRBD1 or TRBD2 (5 bases each). This CDR3 contains 15 residues. V lost 7 bases, J lost 2 bases, and 18 bases lay in between. CDR1 SGHTA and CDR2 FQGNSA come from the germline V gene. The CDR3 reads CASTETSLGAYEQYF. The CDR3 DNA is TGTGCCAGCACGGAGACGAGCTTGGGGGCCTACGAGCAGTACTTC. Combining the CDR3 with reference TRBV7-2 and TRBJ2-7 gives the whole variable domain GAGVSQSPSNKVTEKGKDVELRCDPISGHTALYWYRQSLGQGLEFLIYFQGNSAPDKSGLPSDRFSAERTGGSVSTLTIQRTQQEDSAVYLCASTETSLGAYEQYFGPGTRLTVT.

The chain recombines TRBV5-1 with TRBJ1-6; maybe TRBD1 (5 bases). This CDR3 region has 15 residues. Germline loops: CDR1 SGHRS, CDR2 YFSETQ. Between the trimmed V and J ends, which lost 3 bases and 7 bases, there was a span of 14 bases. The CDR3 DNA sequence: TGCGCCAGCAGCTCTAACAGGATAGCAAATTCACCCCTCCACTTT. This sequence encodes CASSSNRIANSPLHF.

This sequence joins TRBV24-1 and TRBJ2-1; 11 positions match TRBD2. V was pared by 0 bases and J by 6 bases, with 3 bases of the junction left unmatched. The CDR3 is 16 residues long. The germline gives CDR1 KGHDR, CDR2 SFDVKD. The CDR3 protein is CATSDLTSGRLNEQFF. As DNA, the CDR3 is TGTGCCACCAGTGATTTGACTAGCGGGAGACTCAATGAGCAGTTCTTC.

The rearrangement links TRBV7-9 to TRBJ1-3; D ambiguous. The CDR3 has 16 residues. V shed 6 bases and J shed 0 bases, with 15 bases lying between them. The germline V gene has CDR1 SEHNR and CDR2 FQNEAQ (reference sequence). The CDR3: CASSVGRASSGNTIYF. The CDR3 DNA follows: TGTGCCAGCAGTGTAGGACGGGCATCCTCTGGAAACACCATATATTTT.

V and J are TRBV28 and TRBJ2-1, with a possible D match to TRBD1 (5 bases). CDR3 length equals 17 residues. The germline CDR1 and CDR2 sequences are MDHEN and SYDVKM. V shed 5 bases and J shed 0 bases, with 17 bases lying between them. This CDR3 is CASSGNRYGHSYNEQFF. Written as DNA, the CDR3 is TGTGCCAGCAGTGGTAACCGGTACGGACACTCCTACAATGAGCAGTTCTTC.

This clonotype occurred many times. The V gene is TRBV29-1, the J gene TRBJ2-5; D is uncertain. Germline V gene sequence: CDR1 SQVTM, CDR2 ANQGSEA. Trimming removed 4 bases from V and 3 bases from J, with 15 bases in between. The CDR3 is 14 residues long. The CDR3 nucleotides read TGCAGCGTTGTCAGGCAGGCCTACGAAGAGACCCAGTACTTC. Translated: CSVVRQAYEETQYF.

In its sample, this clonotype was seen many times. This chain uses TRBV20-1 with TRBJ2-1; D remains unclear. Looked up from germline, CDR1 is DFQATT and CDR2 is SNEGSKA (reference sequence). Trimming removed 0 bases at V and 0 bases at J, with 12 bases between. This CDR3 spans 16 amino acids. For the CDR3, the DNA is TGCAGTGCTAGAGATCGCAGACTTTCCTCCTACAATGAGCAGTTCTTC. The encoded protein is CSARDRRLSSYNEQFF.

In its sample, this clonotype was seen many times. The chain links TRBV20-1 to TRBJ2-1; D ambiguous. The germline V gene has CDR1 DFQATT and CDR2 SNEGSKA (reference sequence). Trimming shortened V by 3 bases and J by 3 bases, and 12 bases separated the two germline ends. The CDR3 sequence is 14 residues long. DNA for the CDR3: TGCAGTGCTAGTCCGGGCCAGCTCTACAATGAGCAGTTCTTC. The encoded protein is CSASPGQLYNEQFF.

This clonotype was seen ten or more times. The genes are TRBV20-1 and TRBJ1-1; 7 bases align to TRBD1. The ends lost 1 base at V and 3 bases at J; junction bases unmatched: 2. The CDR3 contains 13 residues. CDR1 is DFQATT, CDR2 SNEGSKA, per germline (reference sequence). This CDR3 is CSARADRDTEAFF. The CDR3 DNA reads TGCAGTGCTAGAGCTGACAGGGACACTGAAGCTTTCTTT.

The CDR3 here is CASSTSLTGNQPQHF. The CDR3 nucleotides are TGTGCCAGCTCAACGAGCCTGACAGGGAATCAGCCCCAGCATTTT. The chain recombines TRBV18 with TRBJ1-5; 7 positions agree with TRBD1. This CDR3 spans 15 amino acids. V lost 5 bases to trimming and J lost 4 bases; unmatched junction nucleotides: 8. The V gene's germline CDR1 is KGHSH and CDR2 LQKENI.

The sample holds a few counts of this clonotype. V usage is TRBV20-1 and J usage is TRBJ2-3, with 7 bases fitting TRBD2. The CDR3 has 13 amino acids. CDR1 is DFQATT, CDR2 SNEGSKA, per germline (reference sequence). After removal of 6 bases from V and 1 base from J, the junction contained 4 bases not matched to a gene. The DNA for the CDR3 is TGCAGTGCCCCCCGGGAGGGCACAGATACGCAGTATTTT. Its translation is CSAPREGTDTQYF.

This clonotype was picked up many times. The rearrangement uses TRBV30 and TRBJ1-1; D not certain. Germline V lookup: CDR1 GTSNPN, CDR2 SVGIG (reference sequence). This CDR3 region has 11 residues. The V end was cut by 1 base, the J end by 4 bases, with 4 bases between. This CDR3 is CAWSGPTEAFF. As DNA, the CDR3 is TGTGCCTGGAGTGGGCCCACTGAAGCTTTCTTT.

This clonotype was found many times. The V and J genes are TRBV19 and TRBJ2-7, with TRBD2 matching 11 bases. CDR1 and CDR2 from the germline V gene are LNHDA and SQIVND (reference sequence). Losses at the gene ends were 4 bases for V and 6 bases for J; bases not matched to a gene: 5. CDR3 length: 14 residues. The CDR3 coding sequence is TGTGCCAGTAGTAAACTAGCGGGAGTCTCCGAGCAGTACTTC. Its protein product is CASSKLAGVSEQYF. The full variable domain, in which reference TRBV19 and TRBJ2-7 provide the parts outside the CDR3, is DGGITQSPKYLFRKEGQNVTLSCEQNLNHDAMYWYRQDPGQGLRLIYYSQIVNDFQKGDIAEGYSVSREKKESFPLTVTSAQKNPTAFYLCASSKLAGVSEQYFGPGTRLTVT.

The sample holds many counts of this clonotype. Germline and junction disagree at one end, which may indicate a read error. The chain combines TRBV6-2 or TRBV6-3 with TRBJ1-1; unclear D gene. This CDR3 spans 15 amino acids. Germline lookup yields CDR1 MNHEY and CDR2 SVGEGT. The CDR3 region has the DNA TGTGCCAGCAGGCCTCGAGTGGTGCTGAATACTGAAGCTTTCTTT. It yields the protein CASRPRVVLNTEAFF.

J is TRBJ1-4 and V is TRBV10-3; 8 bases agree with TRBD1. This CDR3 region has 13 residues. V lost 6 bases to trimming and J lost 6 bases; unmatched junction nucleotides: 3. CDR1 and CDR2 (germline): ENHRY, SYGVKD. CDR3 DNA sequence: TGTGCCATCAGGGGACAGGCGGATGAAAAACTGTTTTTT. This gives the protein CAIRGQADEKLFF.

The chain employs TRBV27 and TRBJ1-5; 7 positions match TRBD1. The germline gives CDR1 MNHEY, CDR2 SMNVEV (reference sequence). The CDR3 sequence is 14 residues long. Trimming took 9 bases from V and 3 from J; bases not matched to a gene: 8. CDR3: CASTSGQFNQPQHF. CDR3 in DNA: TGTGCCAGTACCTCGGGACAGTTCAATCAGCCCCAGCATTTT.

This clonotype has a count of ten or more. V and J are TRBV15 and TRBJ2-7, with 9 bases identical to TRBD1. With 8 bases clipped from V and 3 bases from J, the junction kept 8 bases outside the gene matches. Germline loops: CDR1 LNHNV, CDR2 YYDKDF (reference sequence). This CDR3 is built from 14 residues. The CDR3 protein is CATDTGTGRYEQYF. The CDR3 coding sequence is TGTGCCACCGATACCGGGACAGGGCGCTACGAGCAGTACTTC.

This sequence joins TRBV27 and TRBJ2-3; TRBD2 aligns across 8 bases. The length of the CDR3 is 20 residues. With V trimmed by 3 bases and J by 1 base, 18 bases remained unmatched. Per the germline V gene, CDR1 is MNHEY and CDR2 is SMNVEV (reference sequence). As DNA, the CDR3 is TGTGCCAGCAGTTTTTACCATCGTATCGGGGCGGGAGGAGGCACAGATACGCAGTATTTT. Translating gives CASSFYHRIGAGGGTDTQYF.

This clonotype was picked up many times. The chain recombines TRBV20-1 with TRBJ2-3, with 9 bases identical to TRBD2. J gave up 1 base and V 5 bases, and 16 bases lay outside the gene matches. This CDR3 is built from 18 residues. CDR1 DFQATT and CDR2 SNEGSKA come from the germline V gene (reference sequence). CDR3 bases: TGCAGTGCTGACCGCGGGGGGGACTTCGTCTTCCGCACAGATACGCAGTATTTT. This gives the protein CSADRGGDFVFRTDTQYF.

This clonotype has at least ten counts. The chain joins TRBV27 to TRBJ1-1; no definite D call. In germline, CDR1 is MNHEY, CDR2 SMNVEV (reference sequence). The CDR3 has 14 residues. Trimming took 5 bases from V and 0 from J, leaving 10 bases between them. The CDR3 loop reads CASSPRWMNTEAFF. Written as DNA, the CDR3 is TGTGCCAGCAGTCCGCGTTGGATGAACACTGAAGCTTTCTTT.